One and the same sample provided the 5 T cell receptor beta chains below, sequenced in a study of blood T cell repertoires in COVID-19. Produced via immunoSEQ multiplex PCR; TCRdb's table is partial and in-frame only. In the table there are just under 150,000 clones, roughly 80% of which are singletons. The sequencing input was peripheral blood. These receptors were collected from a human donor in a cohort sampled during active COVID-19.

This clone occurred once. The sample holds other DNA sequences that translate to the same CDR3. The chain recombines TRBV5-1 with TRBJ1-5; maybe TRBD1 (6 bases). This CDR3 has 13 amino acids. The V gene's germline CDR1 is SGHRS and CDR2 YFSETQ. The ends were cut back, 2 bases at V and 4 bases at J, with 7 bases in the middle. CDR3 in DNA: TGCGCCAGCAGCTTAGGACAGAATCAGCCCCAGCATTTT. Translated, it gives CASSLGQNQPQHF.

The gene calls are TRBV5-8 and TRBJ2-1; the D gene is possibly TRBD2 (5 bases). Trimming took off 4 bases at V and 11 bases at J, with 10 bases between the two ends. The CDR3 extends over 11 amino acids. CDR1 and CDR2 (germline): SGHTS, YDEGEE. The CDR3: CASSLGLKQFF. The CDR3 DNA is TGTGCCAGCAGCCTAGGACTTAAGCAGTTCTTC. Looking up the rest from reference TRBV5-8 and TRBJ2-1 gives the full variable domain: EAGVTQSPTHLIKTRGQQATLRCSPISGHTSVYWYQQALGLGLQFLLWYDEGEERNRGNFPPRFSGRQFPNYSSELNVNALELEDSALYLCASSLGLKQFFGPGTRLTVL.

This chain joins TRBV18 and TRBJ2-5, with 8 bases that match TRBD2. This CDR3 has 14 residues. Germline V lookup: CDR1 KGHSH, CDR2 LQKENI. Germline trimming cut 0 bases from V and 5 bases from J; bases unmatched to any gene: 2. CDR3 in amino acids: CASSPPPGGETQYF. Written as DNA, the CDR3 is TGTGCCAGCTCACCACCCCCGGGGGGGGAGACCCAGTACTTC.

The rearrangement joins TRBV10-3 to TRBJ2-7, with TRBD2 matching 8 bases. CDR3 size: 15 residues. V was pared by 4 bases and J by 5 bases, with 10 bases of the junction left unmatched. Germline V gene sequence: CDR1 ENHRY, CDR2 SYGVKD. Here the CDR3 DNA reads TGTGCCATCAGTGGAAGAGCGGGAGAACACCACGAGCAGTACGTC. This codes for CAISGRAGEHHEQYV.

The chain employs TRBV5-6 and TRBJ2-6; D may be TRBD1 (6 bases). Germline CDR1 SGHDT, CDR2 YYEEEE. This CDR3 comprises 18 residues. V was shortened by 3 bases and J by 2 bases, with 18 bases between the two germline ends. This CDR3 is CASSYDRNLGPGANVLTF. The CDR3 coding sequence is TGTGCCAGCAGCTACGACAGGAATCTAGGTCCTGGGGCCAACGTCCTGACTTTC.